Following are 26 T cell receptor beta chains from one sample sequenced in a study of OX40 agonist ivuxolimab in advanced cancers. The data were produced by immunoSEQ multiplex PCR, yet TCRdb's version contains in-frame clones alone and is incomplete. The data hold 81,000 or so clones, with about 90% observed a single time. The material sequenced was CD4+ or CD8+ T cells sorted from blood, taken in a trial of the OX40 agonist ivuxolimab. These receptors all come from an adult with an advanced solid tumor such as melanoma, head and neck, liver or kidney cancer.

This clone was seen a few times. The genes are TRBV11-3 and TRBJ2-5; D remains ambiguous. The CDR3 is made up of 14 amino acids. The germline V gene has CDR1 SGHNT and CDR2 YENEEA. V was shortened by 1 base and J by 3 bases, with 9 bases between the two germline ends. This CDR3 reads CASSLGQPEETQYF. The CDR3 nucleotides are TGTGCCAGCAGCTTAGGGCAGCCCGAAGAGACCCAGTACTTC.

The chain uses TRBV6-1 and TRBJ2-7; 8 nucleotides match TRBD2. V shed 1 base, J shed 2 bases, and the junction held 4 bases outside the gene matches. This CDR3 contains 15 residues. Germline loops: CDR1 MNHNS, CDR2 SASEGT. The CDR3 DNA reads as TGTGCCAGCAGTGAAGATACTAGCGGAGCCTACGAGCAGTACGTC. Residues: CASSEDTSGAYEQYV.

J is TRBJ2-1 and V is TRBV6-5; unclear D gene. CDR3 length: 15 amino acids. V was pared by 2 bases and J by 4 bases, with 12 bases between. Germline V lookup: CDR1 MNHEY, CDR2 SVGAGI. This CDR3 is CASSYQLVTYNEQFF. CDR3 nucleotides: TGTGCCAGCAGTTACCAGTTAGTAACGTACAATGAGCAGTTCTTC.

The chain carries TRBV6-6 and TRBJ2-1; D perhaps matches TRBD2 (6 bases). Per germline, CDR1 MNHNY and CDR2 SVGAGI (reference sequence). V was cut by 6 bases and J by 9 bases, with 15 bases left in between. CDR3 size: 13 residues. The CDR3 sequence: CASRPMGGGEQFF. In DNA, the CDR3 is TGTGCCAGCAGGCCTATGGGGGGTGGTGAGCAGTTCTTC.

The J gene is TRBJ2-7, the V gene TRBV14; D not certain. The CDR3 length is 13 residues. From germline, CDR1 is SGHDN and CDR2 FVKESK. Trimming stripped 1 base from V and 6 bases from J, with 10 bases between. This chain's CDR3 is CASSQGRRGEQYF. The CDR3 DNA is TGTGCCAGCAGCCAAGGTAGACGCGGCGAGCAGTACTTC.

This chain links TRBV7-6 with TRBJ1-5; the D is unclear. Trimming removed 2 bases from V and 4 bases from J, with 12 bases in between. Germline V gene sequence: CDR1 SGHVS, CDR2 FNYEAQ. This CDR3 is 15 amino acids long. CDR3 sequence reads: CASSLFGSRNQPQHF. DNA of the CDR3: TGTGCCAGCAGCTTATTCGGCAGTCGAAATCAGCCCCAGCATTTT.

The chain combines TRBV6-6 with TRBJ1-1, with unresolved D. V was clipped by 6 bases and J by 1 base, with 9 bases between them. The CDR3 is 13 residues long. The germline V gene has CDR1 MNHNY and CDR2 SVGAGI (reference sequence). This chain's CDR3 is CASRGTANTEAFF. Written as DNA, the CDR3 is TGTGCCAGCAGGGGCACCGCGAACACTGAAGCTTTCTTT.

The chain combines TRBV6-5 with TRBJ2-3; D is unclear. V was pared by 0 bases and J by 1 base, with 5 bases between. Germline CDR1 MNHEY, CDR2 SVGAGI. CDR3 size: 14 residues. The CDR3 is CASSYSEGTDTQYF. In nucleotides, the CDR3 is TGTGCCAGCAGTTACTCAGAGGGCACAGATACGCAGTATTTT.

Remarks on this clone: Distinct nucleotide sequences in the sample also encode this CDR3. The chain uses TRBV9 and TRBJ2-3; no firm D call. From germline, CDR1 is SGDLS and CDR2 YYNGEE. V was cut by 2 bases and J by 2 bases, with 3 bases left in between. CDR3 length: 12 amino acids. Here the CDR3 reads CASSVDTDTQYF. The CDR3 DNA reads as TGTGCCAGCAGCGTGGACACAGATACGCAGTATTTT.

The genes are TRBV28 and TRBJ1-4; no clear D gene. Germline loops: CDR1 MDHEN, CDR2 SYDVKM. This CDR3 comprises 16 residues. V shed 0 bases and J shed 0 bases, with 8 bases lying between them. The CDR3 protein is CASSLWAGTTNEKLFF. CDR3 nucleotides: TGTGCCAGCAGTTTATGGGCAGGAACAACTAATGAAAAACTGTTTTTT. Filled out from reference TRBV28 and TRBJ1-4, the complete variable domain reads DVKVTQSSRYLVKRTGEKVFLECVQDMDHENMFWYRQDPGLGLRLIYFSYDVKMKEKGDIPEGYSVSREKKERFSLILESASTNQTSMYLCASSLWAGTTNEKLFFGSGTQLSVL.

The gene calls are TRBV2 and TRBJ2-7, with 7 bases lining up with TRBD1. This CDR3 region has 15 residues. V shed 5 bases and J 0 bases; nucleotides not matched to a gene: 7. Germline V gives CDR1 SNHLY, CDR2 FYNNEI. CDR3 protein: CASSRDSESSYEQYV. The CDR3 bases are TGTGCCAGCAGTCGGGACAGTGAAAGCTCCTACGAGCAGTACGTC.

This clone was found once. The CDR3 DNA reads TGTGCCTGGAGCGCCCAGGGGAATGAGCAGTTCTTC. Protein: CAWSAQGNEQFF. V is TRBV30 and J is TRBJ2-1; D might be TRBD1 (6 bases). Germline V gene data show CDR1 as GTSNPN and CDR2 as SVGIG (reference sequence). V lost 3 bases and J 7 bases, leaving 10 bases between the germline ends. The CDR3 sequence is 12 residues long.

This chain connects TRBV6-5 to TRBJ1-2; 7 bases agree with TRBD1. Germline V gene sequence: CDR1 MNHEY, CDR2 SVGAGI. CDR3 length: 14 residues. V lost 0 bases to trimming and J lost 5 bases; unmatched junction nucleotides: 3. In nucleotides, the CDR3 is TGTGCCAGCAGTTACTCGGGACAGTCTTATGGCTACACCTTC. As protein: CASSYSGQSYGYTF.

The CDR3 sequence is CASSFRGDEKLFF. DNA of the CDR3: TGTGCCAGCAGCTTCCGGGGCGATGAAAAACTGTTTTTT. The chain has TRBV13 and TRBJ1-4, with D maybe TRBD1 (5 bases). The CDR3 has 13 residues. V was shortened by 3 bases and J by 6 bases, with 8 bases between the two germline ends. Germline values: CDR1 PRHDT, CDR2 FYEKMQ (reference sequence).

The chain carries TRBV9 and TRBJ2-1; D remains unclear. Germline values: CDR1 SGDLS, CDR2 YYNGEE. This CDR3 contains 16 residues. V was shortened by 0 bases and J by 7 bases, with 17 bases between the two germline ends. The DNA of the CDR3 is TGTGCCAGCAGCGTAGCTTTATCGTTTTTGGGGAATGAGCAGTTCTTC. Its protein product is CASSVALSFLGNEQFF. Filled out from reference TRBV9 and TRBJ2-1, the complete variable domain reads DSGVTQTPKHLITATGQRVTLRCSPRSGDLSVYWYQQSLDQGLQFLIQYYNGEERAKGNILERFSAQQFPDLHSELNLSSLELGDSALYFCASSVALSFLGNEQFFGPGTRLTVL.

The genes are TRBV10-2 and TRBJ2-7; D not certain. V shed 2 bases and J shed 2 bases, with 4 bases lying between them. The CDR3 runs to 12 residues. CDR1 and CDR2 (germline): WSHSY, SAAADI. CDR3 loop: CASSEAAYEQYF. As DNA, the CDR3 is TGCGCCAGCAGTGAGGCGGCCTACGAGCAGTACTTC.

V gene TRBV6-1 combines with J gene TRBJ1-5; the D gene is possibly TRBD1 (6 bases). The V gene's germline CDR1 is MNHNS and CDR2 SASEGT. Between the trimmed V and J ends, which lost 4 bases and 4 bases, there was a span of 23 bases. The CDR3 totals 18 residues. Written as DNA, the CDR3 is TGTGCCAGCAGTGGTCCCCCCGCCGGTAGGGGGACAAATCAGCCCCAGCATTTT. This gives the protein CASSGPPAGRGTNQPQHF.

The V call is TRBV15, the J call TRBJ2-5, with D unresolved. Trimming removed 0 bases from V and 0 bases from J, with 8 bases in between. This CDR3 spans 15 amino acids. Germline CDR1 reads LNHNV; CDR2 reads YYDKDF (reference sequence). The CDR3 DNA sequence: TGTGCCACCAGCAGAGATGGGCTAAACCAAGAGACCCAGTACTTC. This sequence encodes CATSRDGLNQETQYF.

This rearrangement joins TRBV18 to TRBJ2-1; D possibly uses TRBD1 or TRBD2 (6 bases each). Per the germline V gene, CDR1 is KGHSH and CDR2 is LQKENI. The germline V and J ends were trimmed by 6 bases and 6 bases, with 18 bases remaining between them. There are 15 residues in the CDR3. CDR3 region: CASSHLTGALNEQFF. The CDR3, as DNA: TGTGCCAGCTCCCATTTAACGGGGGCACTCAATGAGCAGTTCTTC.

The rearrangement links TRBV28 to TRBJ2-5; a weak D match, TRBD2 (5 bases). Germline V CDR1 and CDR2: MDHEN, SYDVKM. This CDR3 is built from 14 residues. Trimming stripped 3 bases from V and 4 bases from J, with 12 bases between. CDR3 residues: CASSFRLRGETQYF. DNA for the CDR3: TGTGCCAGCAGTTTTAGACTACGAGGAGAGACCCAGTACTTC.

This chain connects TRBV13 to TRBJ2-3; D remains unclear. Germline loops: CDR1 PRHDT, CDR2 FYEKMQ (reference sequence). The CDR3 has 12 residues. V dropped 5 bases and J dropped 2 bases, with 5 bases sitting between them. CDR3 DNA: TGTGCCAGCAGCCCAAACACAGATACGCAGTATTTT. Translated, it gives CASSPNTDTQYF. Looking up the rest from reference TRBV13 and TRBJ2-3 gives the full variable domain: AAGVIQSPRHLIKEKRETATLKCYPIPRHDTVYWYQQGPGQDPQFLISFYEKMQSDKGSIPDRFSAQQFSDYHSELNMSSLELGDSALYFCASSPNTDTQYFGPGTRLTVL.

The chain uses TRBV10-2 and TRBJ2-3, with D perhaps TRBD1 (6 bases). Germline values: CDR1 WSHSY, CDR2 SAAADI. There are 11 residues in the CDR3. Trimming removed 7 bases at V and 11 bases at J, with 13 bases between. CDR3 protein: CASKGGSMQYF. In nucleotides, the CDR3 is TGCGCCAGCAAAGGGGGAAGTATGCAGTATTTT.

This rearrangement joins TRBV28 to TRBJ2-1, with a possible D match to TRBD1 (5 bases). This CDR3 spans 14 amino acids. The ends were cut back, 5 bases at V and 7 bases at J, with 15 bases in the middle. CDR1 and CDR2 from the germline V gene are MDHEN and SYDVKM. The CDR3 is CASSTTPKGNEQFF. In DNA, the CDR3 is TGTGCCAGCAGTACGACACCGAAGGGGAATGAGCAGTTCTTC.

The chain couples TRBV28 to TRBJ1-6, with 8 bases matching TRBD1. The J segment lost 10 bases and the V segment lost 5 bases, leaving 13 bases of the junction unmatched. Looked up from germline, CDR1 is MDHEN and CDR2 is SYDVKM. CDR3 length: 16 residues. The CDR3 nucleotides read TGTGCCAGCAGTATCCGGACAGGGTCATTCGGGTCACCCCTCCACTTT. Encoded protein: CASSIRTGSFGSPLHF.

This clone has just one count. CDR3 sequence (DNA): TGTGCCAGCAGCTATGCGGGTCCGGATACGCAGTATTTT. It specifies CASSYAGPDTQYF. The gene calls are TRBV11-2 and TRBJ2-3, with a tentative D call TRBD2 (5 bases). Germline CDR1 and CDR2: SGHAT and FQNNGV. CDR3 length equals 13 residues. Trimming left V 4 bases short and J 6 bases short, with 11 bases between.

This clone was picked up one time. This sequence joins TRBV19 and TRBJ1-2, with D unclear. Trimming removed 9 bases at V and 0 bases at J, with 8 bases between. The CDR3 is 12 amino acids. Per the germline V gene, CDR1 is LNHDA and CDR2 is SQIVND (reference sequence). The CDR3 sequence is CASNYPNYGYTF. The CDR3, as DNA: TGTGCCAGCAATTACCCTAACTATGGCTACACCTTC.